This T cell receptor (beta chain) stems from a study of T cell responses to AZD1222 COVID-19 vaccine. Study-level points and caveats: Vaccine-related CD4 TCRs covered spike, predominating at 160-218 and 743-854. Baseline antibody screening turned up just five to seven seropositive AZD1222 recipients. When two AZD1222 doses had been given, Spike-specific TCR breadth and depth rose.

Only in-frame clones appear in the TCRdb table, and some are missing; sequencing was by immunoSEQ multiplex PCR. The sample lists some 150,000 clones, over 75% seen once, with roughly 1.9% in the top ten. As to this clone: Its cognate antigen is unknown.

The CDR3 has 14 residues. CDR1 is SGHVS, CDR2 FQNEAQ, per germline. Trimming shortened V by 7 bases and J by 2 bases, and 15 bases separated the two germline ends. The chain joins TRBV7-8 to TRBJ2-7, with D possibly called TRBD1 or TRBD2 (6 bases each). The TCR sequence derives from an adult in good health. Material: peripheral blood, obtained on day 0 of AZD1222 vaccination. CDR3 residues: CASTVSRGPYEQYF. The CDR3 DNA reads TGTGCCAGCACCGTCTCCCGGGGGCCCTACGAGCAGTACTTC.